What follows describes a single T cell receptor beta chain. The antigen is undetermined. Alongside a J-beta primer mix, a sample-barcoded 5' primer served in a second PCR lasting about 7 to 11 cycles. Every sample returned 2.5 million or more CDR3-containing paired-end reads. TCRdb called the 5' RACE reads again in MiXCR, with one record for every CDR3 protein. Of over 1.5 million distinct CDR3 sequences listed, less than 50% are singletons. This sample is part of a study of blood T cells in healthy people across ages. Findings and limits, study-wide: Long-lived and aged donors differed, with more naive CD4+ cells and higher diversity in the long-lived.

CDR1 and CDR2 (germline): DFQATT, SNEGSKA (reference sequence). Trimming at V came to 5 bases and at J to 11 bases, leaving 23 bases not matched to a gene. This CDR3 contains 16 residues. The source material was blood. This TCR came from a woman aged 35 to 49 in good health. The gene calls are TRBV20-1 and TRBJ2-5, with TRBD1 identical over 7 bases. This CDR3 reads CSARWGAGTDMREQYF. The DNA for the CDR3 is TGCAGTGCTCGTTGGGGAGCCGGGACAGATATGAGGGAGCAGTACTTC.